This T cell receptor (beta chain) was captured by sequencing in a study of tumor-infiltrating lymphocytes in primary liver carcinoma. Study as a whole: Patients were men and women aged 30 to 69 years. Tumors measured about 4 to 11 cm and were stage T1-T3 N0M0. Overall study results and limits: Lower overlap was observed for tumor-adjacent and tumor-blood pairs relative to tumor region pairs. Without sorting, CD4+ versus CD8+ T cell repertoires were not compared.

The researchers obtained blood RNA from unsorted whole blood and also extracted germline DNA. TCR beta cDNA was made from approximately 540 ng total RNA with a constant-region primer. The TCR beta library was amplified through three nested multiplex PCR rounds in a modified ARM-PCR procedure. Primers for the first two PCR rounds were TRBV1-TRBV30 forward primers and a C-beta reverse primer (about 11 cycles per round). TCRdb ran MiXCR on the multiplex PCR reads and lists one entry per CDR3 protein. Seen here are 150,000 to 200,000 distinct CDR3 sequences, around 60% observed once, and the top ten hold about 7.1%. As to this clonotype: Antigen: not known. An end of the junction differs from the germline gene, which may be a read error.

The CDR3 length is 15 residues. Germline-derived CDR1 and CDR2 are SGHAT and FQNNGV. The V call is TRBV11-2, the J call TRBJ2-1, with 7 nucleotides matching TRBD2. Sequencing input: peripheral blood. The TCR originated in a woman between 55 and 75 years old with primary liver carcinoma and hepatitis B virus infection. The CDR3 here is CASTGGSGPYNERFF. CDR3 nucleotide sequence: TGTGCCAGTACTGGGGGTAGCGGGCCCTACAATGAGCGGTTCTTC.